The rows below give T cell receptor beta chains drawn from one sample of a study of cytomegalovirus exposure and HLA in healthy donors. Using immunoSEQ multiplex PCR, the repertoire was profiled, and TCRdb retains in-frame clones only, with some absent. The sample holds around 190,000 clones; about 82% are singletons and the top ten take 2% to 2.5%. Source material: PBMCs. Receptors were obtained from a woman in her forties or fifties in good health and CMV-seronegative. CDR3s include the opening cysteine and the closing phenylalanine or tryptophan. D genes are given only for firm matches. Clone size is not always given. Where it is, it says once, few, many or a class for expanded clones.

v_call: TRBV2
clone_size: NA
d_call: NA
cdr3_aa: CASKTEVANYGYTF

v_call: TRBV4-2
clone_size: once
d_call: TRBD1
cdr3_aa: CASSQSTGGSYNEQFF

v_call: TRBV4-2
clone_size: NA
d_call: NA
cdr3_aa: CASSHVPPLTGMNTEAFF

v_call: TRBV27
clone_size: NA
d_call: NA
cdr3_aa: CASSPIPGAVLGYTF

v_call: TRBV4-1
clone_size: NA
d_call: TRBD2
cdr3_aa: CASSLAEGMSGSYNEQFF

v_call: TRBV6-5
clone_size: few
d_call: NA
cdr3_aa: CASSEQYEQYF

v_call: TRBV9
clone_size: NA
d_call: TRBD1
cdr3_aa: CASSARTGATGELFF

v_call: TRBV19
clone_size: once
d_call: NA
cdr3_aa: CASSITGTYNEQFF

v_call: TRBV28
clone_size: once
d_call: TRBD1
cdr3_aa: CASSSTGGNYGYTF

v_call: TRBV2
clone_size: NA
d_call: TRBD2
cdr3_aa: CASRLAGDNEQFF

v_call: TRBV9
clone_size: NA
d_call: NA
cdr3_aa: CASSNRGSNTGELFF

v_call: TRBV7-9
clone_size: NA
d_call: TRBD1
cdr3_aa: CASSGTVSSYEQYF

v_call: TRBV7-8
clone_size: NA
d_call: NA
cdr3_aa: CASSSRQNHYGYTF

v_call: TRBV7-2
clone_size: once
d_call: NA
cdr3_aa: CASRRSGGQVTDTQYF

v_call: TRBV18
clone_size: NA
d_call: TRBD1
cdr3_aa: CASSPGQGAVGANVLTF

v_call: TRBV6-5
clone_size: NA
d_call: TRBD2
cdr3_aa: CASQREGTGELFF

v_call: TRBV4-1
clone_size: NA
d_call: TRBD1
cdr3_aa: CASSQDGTGKFYEQYF

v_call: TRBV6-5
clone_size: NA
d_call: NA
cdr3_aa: CASSQRGATEAFF

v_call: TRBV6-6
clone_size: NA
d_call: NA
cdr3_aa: CASGGRVSTDTQYF

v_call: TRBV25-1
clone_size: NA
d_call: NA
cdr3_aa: CASSELDGWGQPQHF

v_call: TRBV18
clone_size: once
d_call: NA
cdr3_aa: CASSLQVGGYTF

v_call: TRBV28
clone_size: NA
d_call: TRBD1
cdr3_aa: CASSFRADRGYEKLFF

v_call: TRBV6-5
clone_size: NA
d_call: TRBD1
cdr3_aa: CASSYRQGPRTEAFF

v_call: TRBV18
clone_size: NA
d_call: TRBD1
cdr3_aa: CASSSQTGTGGKEPHGYTF

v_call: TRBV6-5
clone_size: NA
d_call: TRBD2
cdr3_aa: CASSLAGGYNEQFF

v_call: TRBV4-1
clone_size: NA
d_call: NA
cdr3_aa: CASSQVLQGNQPQHF

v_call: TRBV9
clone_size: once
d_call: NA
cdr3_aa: CASSTGGGRVTEAFF

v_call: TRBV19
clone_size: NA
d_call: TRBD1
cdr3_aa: CASSTLVFVPGTGQGTDTQYF

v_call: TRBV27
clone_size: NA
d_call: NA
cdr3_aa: CASSLWATETNTEAFF

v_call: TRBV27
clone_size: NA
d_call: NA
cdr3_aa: CASSLGQTYEQYF

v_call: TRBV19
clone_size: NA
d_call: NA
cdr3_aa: CASSIAWTGDNEQYF

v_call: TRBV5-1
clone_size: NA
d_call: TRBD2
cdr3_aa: CASSLTSGSIEGGDTQYF

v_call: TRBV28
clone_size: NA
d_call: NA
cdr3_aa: CASSLGPGVNYGYTF

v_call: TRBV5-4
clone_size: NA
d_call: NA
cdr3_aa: CASSARQGPGELFF

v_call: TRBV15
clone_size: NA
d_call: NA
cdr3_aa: CATSRDGAVGYSGANVLTF

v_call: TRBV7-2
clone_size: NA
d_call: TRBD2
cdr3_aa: CASSRGLAPETQYF

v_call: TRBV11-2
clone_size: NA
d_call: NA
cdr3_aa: CASSLIQRQETQYF

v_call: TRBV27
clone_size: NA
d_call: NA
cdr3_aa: CASSKTGYQPQHF

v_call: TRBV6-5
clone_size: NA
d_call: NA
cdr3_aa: CASRNGHAQPQHF

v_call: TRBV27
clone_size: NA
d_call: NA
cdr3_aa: CASSLLKNEKLFF

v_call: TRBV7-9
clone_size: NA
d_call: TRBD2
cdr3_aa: CASSPSVGFGGRVTDTQYF

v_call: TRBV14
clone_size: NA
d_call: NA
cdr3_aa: CASTSGKVEQYF

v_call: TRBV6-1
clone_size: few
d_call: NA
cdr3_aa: CASSQQRSRNQPQHF

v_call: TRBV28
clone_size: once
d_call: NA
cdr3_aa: CASRAGQRLNYGYTF

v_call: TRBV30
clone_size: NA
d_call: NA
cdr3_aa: CAWSGTGELFF

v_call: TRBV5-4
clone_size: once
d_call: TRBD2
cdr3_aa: CASSSVRENINEQFF

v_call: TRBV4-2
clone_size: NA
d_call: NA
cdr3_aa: CASSLHRDSSSYNEQFF

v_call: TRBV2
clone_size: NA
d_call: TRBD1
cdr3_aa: CASSGSTGARSGNTIYF

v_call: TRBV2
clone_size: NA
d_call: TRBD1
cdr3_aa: CASSLDRGNQPQHF

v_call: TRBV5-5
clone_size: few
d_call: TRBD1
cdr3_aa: CASSFDTGQAMPYGYTF

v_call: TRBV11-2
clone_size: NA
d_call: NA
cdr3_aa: CASSLRGGVNQPQHF

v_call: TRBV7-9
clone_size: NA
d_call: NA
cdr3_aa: CASSRSGDQPQHF

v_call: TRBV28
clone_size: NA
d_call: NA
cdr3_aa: CASREANYGYTF

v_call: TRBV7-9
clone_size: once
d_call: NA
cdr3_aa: CSSKHSGANVLTF

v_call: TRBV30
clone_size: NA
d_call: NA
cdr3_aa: CAWSVRLRDYQETQYF

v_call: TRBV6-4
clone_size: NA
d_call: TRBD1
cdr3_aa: CASRERGGRGQEAFF

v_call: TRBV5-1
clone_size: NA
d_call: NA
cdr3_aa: CASSLVAGQTYEQYF

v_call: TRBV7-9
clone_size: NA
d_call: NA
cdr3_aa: CASSLLFEQYF